This T cell receptor (beta chain) was recorded in a study of beta chain features in type 1 diabetes. Overall study results and limits: Type 1 diabetes patients had TCRB CDR3s that were shorter (moderately but significantly so) in all four CD4+ subsets. PCR, the amplification step, might favor shorter templates, equally in patients and controls. Naive, central memory and Treg TCRB repertoires seemed to resemble each other more closely in patients than they did in healthy donors.

Populations obtained by sorting all exceeded 95% purity. This clone was seen only a few times. Its specificity is not known. Reverse transcription of all isolated RNA meant that expressed TCRB transcripts were sequenced. The average output of naive, central memory and regulatory T cell samples was approximately 3.7 million reads. Method: immunoSEQ multiplex PCR; TCRdb's copy keeps in-frame clones and lacks some. This table holds about 660,000 clones, about 14% found once. The CDR3 spans 18 residues. The trim removed 5 bases at V and 8 bases at J, leaving 19 bases unmatched. Germline V gene data show CDR1 as SGHAT and CDR2 as FQNNGV.

Material for sequencing was naive CD4+ T cells from blood. This TCR came from a man between 18 and 35 years old with type 1 diabetes. This chain links TRBV11-2 with TRBJ2-3; TRBD2 matches at 10 bases. For the CDR3, the DNA is TGTGCCAGCAGCCTCCGGGTAGCGGGGGGCGCGGCAACACCTACGCAGTATTTT. Its translation: CASSLRVAGGAATPTQYF.